The 18 T cell receptor beta chains reported below all come from one sample, sequenced in a study of blood T cell repertoires in COVID-19. The assay was immunoSEQ multiplex PCR, and TCRdb's table has in-frame clones only and misses some. This table holds approximately 340,000 clones, around four fifths found once. Sample: peripheral blood. The receptors derive from a man in his thirties or forties with active or convalescent COVID-19.

The chain combines TRBV2 with TRBJ1-1; D is uncertain. Deletions cut 6 bases from V and 0 bases from J, with 8 bases between. Germline CDR1 is SNHLY and CDR2 is FYNNEI. This CDR3 is built from 13 residues. The CDR3 region has the DNA TGTGCCAGCAGCCCCCTTATGAACACTGAAGCTTTCTTT. This translates into CASSPLMNTEAFF.

The chain carries TRBV20-1 and TRBJ2-7; possibly TRBD1 for D (5 bases). There are 11 residues in the CDR3. Germline assignment: CDR1 DFQATT and CDR2 SNEGSKA (reference sequence). The V gene lost 3 bases and the J gene lost 5 bases, with 8 bases spanning the gap. CDR3 DNA sequence: TGCAGTGCTAGGGGGCTAGACGAGCAGTACTTC. Its translation is CSARGLDEQYF.

Remarks on this clone: At one boundary the junction diverges from the germline segment, which might be a read error. The chain carries TRBV28 and TRBJ1-1, with D maybe TRBD1 (5 bases). The CDR3 covers 13 residues. Germline CDR1 MDHEN, CDR2 SYDVKM. CDR3 in DNA: TGTGCCAGCAGTTTACGCATTCCGCCCCAGGGTCTCTTT. Its protein product is CASSLRIPPQGLF.

This chain links TRBV19 with TRBJ2-5, with TRBD1 matching 7 bases. The CDR3 covers 15 residues. The junction had 7 bases not matched to a gene; V was cut back by 3 bases and J by 3 bases. Germline V lookup: CDR1 LNHDA, CDR2 SQIVND (reference sequence). The CDR3, as DNA: TGTGCCAGTAGTATTGGGGGACAGCCTGAAGAGACCCAGTACTTC. Protein product: CASSIGGQPEETQYF.

This clone was observed a few times. This chain uses TRBV24-1 with TRBJ2-5, with a possible D match to TRBD2 (5 bases). Germline-derived CDR1 and CDR2 are KGHDR and SFDVKD. The V gene lost 3 bases and the J gene lost 4 bases, with 5 bases spanning the gap. The CDR3 sequence is 12 residues long. DNA for the CDR3: TGTGCCACCAGTGATGCGGGAGAGACCCAGTACTTC. Its protein is CATSDAGETQYF.

This clone was seen a few times. This chain links TRBV28 with TRBJ2-7, with 12 bases aligning to TRBD2. Germline CDR1 is MDHEN and CDR2 is SYDVKM. Trimming cost V 1 base and J 0 bases; bases outside gene matches: 10. There are 19 residues in the CDR3. CDR3 sequence: CASSLSPYLAGGYSYEQYF. Here the CDR3 DNA reads TGTGCCAGCAGTTTATCCCCTTACCTAGCGGGGGGGTACTCCTACGAGCAGTACTTC. The full variable domain, in which reference TRBV28 and TRBJ2-7 provide the parts outside the CDR3, is DVKVTQSSRYLVKRTGEKVFLECVQDMDHENMFWYRQDPGLGLRLIYFSYDVKMKEKGDIPEGYSVSREKKERFSLILESASTNQTSMYLCASSLSPYLAGGYSYEQYFGPGTRLTVT.

This clone appeared a single time. The V call is TRBV5-4, the J call TRBJ1-5; D is unclear. The germline CDR1 and CDR2 sequences are SGHNT and YYREEE (reference sequence). Trimming took 0 bases from V and 5 from J, leaving 12 bases between them. The CDR3 consists of 15 residues. The CDR3 is CASSLVGFGDQPQHF. CDR3 sequence (DNA): TGTGCCAGCAGCTTGGTGGGTTTCGGGGATCAGCCCCAGCATTTT.

The chain links TRBV23-1 to TRBJ1-5; no reliable D call. TRBV23-1 is an ORF, and what it does is uncertain. Trimming took 7 bases from V and 0 from J, leaving 7 bases between them. This CDR3 spans 13 amino acids. CDR3 region: CASKRDSNQPQHF. The CDR3 DNA is TGCGCCAGCAAACGAGATAGCAATCAGCCCCAGCATTTT.

This clone showed up just a few times. In DNA form, the CDR3 reads TGTGCCAGCAGCCCCTCCGGGACTAGAGCCACCTACGAGCAGTACTTC. It yields the protein CASSPSGTRATYEQYF. The chain carries TRBV13 and TRBJ2-7; 8 bases align to TRBD2. J lost 2 bases, V lost 5 bases, and 11 bases had no gene match. This CDR3 has 16 residues. Germline CDR1 reads PRHDT; CDR2 reads FYEKMQ (reference sequence). Full variable domain (rest looked up from reference TRBV13 and TRBJ2-7): AAGVIQSPRHLIKEKRETATLKCYPIPRHDTVYWYQQGPGQDPQFLISFYEKMQSDKGSIPDRFSAQQFSDYHSELNMSSLELGDSALYFCASSPSGTRATYEQYFGPGTRLTVT.

The chain combines TRBV27 with TRBJ1-2; 7 positions match TRBD1. The germline CDR1 and CDR2 sequences are MNHEY and SMNVEV (reference sequence). The ends lost 0 bases at V and 6 bases at J; junction bases unmatched: 7. This CDR3 is built from 15 residues. This CDR3 reads CASSLSILGGHGYTF. CDR3 coding DNA: TGTGCCAGCAGTTTATCGATTTTAGGGGGCCATGGCTACACCTTC.

This chain links TRBV5-8 with TRBJ1-3, with 10 nucleotides matching TRBD1. The CDR3 runs 15 residues. CDR1 is SGHTS and CDR2 is YDEGEE in the germline V gene. With V trimmed by 6 bases and J by 6 bases, 9 bases remained unmatched. The CDR3 coding sequence is TGTGCCAGCAACCCCACGGGACAGGGGACAAACACCATATATTTT. Protein product: CASNPTGQGTNTIYF.

This chain links TRBV5-1 with TRBJ1-5, with TRBD1 matching over 7 bases. The germline V gene encodes CDR1 SGHRS and CDR2 YFSETQ. The CDR3 extends over 16 amino acids. Unmatched junction bases numbered 10, after V lost 5 bases and J lost 2 bases. In DNA form, the CDR3 reads TGCGCCAGCAGAATCCCAGGGGGTCAGGGCAATCAGCCCCAGCATTTT. This translates into CASRIPGGQGNQPQHF.

Details on this clone: A clone one base away is much larger, so this may be a read error. Other nucleotide sequences from this sample produce the same CDR3. The rearrangement uses TRBV9 and TRBJ2-5; 8 bases are a match to TRBD1. V was clipped by 0 bases and J by 5 bases; unmatched bases: 0. Germline CDR1 reads SGDLS; CDR2 reads YYNGEE. This CDR3 region has 13 residues. CDR3 loop: CASSVGTGETQYF. DNA for the CDR3: TGTGCCAGCAGCGTAGGGACAGGGGAGACCCAGTACTTC.

The genes are TRBV7-2 and TRBJ1-1, with 9 bases identical to TRBD1. V shed 1 base, J shed 8 bases, and the junction held 8 bases outside the gene matches. Germline V lookup: CDR1 SGHTA, CDR2 FQGNSA. The CDR3 is made up of 15 amino acids. The CDR3 spells CASSLGYAGQGEAFF. Written as DNA, the CDR3 is TGTGCCAGCAGCTTAGGGTACGCGGGACAGGGAGAAGCTTTCTTT.

This rearrangement joins TRBV6-5 to TRBJ2-7, with 7 bases identical to TRBD2. Germline CDR1 is MNHEY and CDR2 is SVGAGI. There are 14 residues in the CDR3. J lost 0 bases, V lost 8 bases, and 7 bases had no gene match. DNA of the CDR3: TGTGCCAGCGCGGGGGAGGCGGGCTCCTACGAGCAGTACTTC. It is translated as CASAGEAGSYEQYF.

This chain joins TRBV7-2 and TRBJ2-7; D gene uncertain. The CDR3 runs 12 residues. Trimming left V 1 base short and J 8 bases short, with 9 bases between. Germline CDR1 SGHTA, CDR2 FQGNSA. The CDR3 DNA reads TGTGCCAGCAGCTTAGGGCGCAGGCAGCAGTACTTC. Translating it yields CASSLGRRQQYF.

This clone was recorded once. The chain links TRBV18 to TRBJ1-4; 10 bases align to TRBD1. This CDR3 is built from 16 residues. Unmatched junction bases numbered 10, after V lost 6 bases and J lost 6 bases. Germline lookup yields CDR1 KGHSH and CDR2 LQKENI. CDR3 DNA sequence: TGTGCCAGCTCGCTGGACAGGGGGATCGGGGATGAAAAACTGTTTTTT. It translates to CASSLDRGIGDEKLFF.

The chain couples TRBV9 to TRBJ2-2; D not resolved. CDR3 length equals 13 residues. CDR1 and CDR2 from the germline V gene are SGDLS and YYNGEE. The V and J ends lost 4 bases and 3 bases respectively, with 7 bases between them. This chain's CDR3 is CASSLLYTGELFF. The DNA for the CDR3 is TGTGCCAGCAGCCTCCTTTACACCGGGGAGCTGTTTTTT. Using reference TRBV9 and TRBJ2-2 for the parts outside the CDR3, the full variable domain is DSGVTQTPKHLITATGQRVTLRCSPRSGDLSVYWYQQSLDQGLQFLIQYYNGEERAKGNILERFSAQQFPDLHSELNLSSLELGDSALYFCASSLLYTGELFFGEGSRLTVL.